This T cell receptor beta chain is drawn from a study of blood T cell repertoires in COVID-19. On the study more broadly: The samples span acute and convalescent COVID-19 from the United States, Italy and Spain.

V lost 5 bases to trimming and J lost 11 bases; unmatched junction nucleotides: 7. CDR3 length: 12 amino acids. CDR1 MDHEN and CDR2 SYDVKM come from the germline V gene. Assay: immunoSEQ multiplex PCR; the TCRdb copy retains only in-frame clones and omits some. The table has approximately 210,000 clones, more than 70% seen once. The clonotype comes from a human donor in a cohort sampled during active COVID-19. The sample taken for sequencing was peripheral blood. The chain carries TRBV28 and TRBJ1-1; 8 nucleotides agree with TRBD1. The CDR3 DNA sequence: TGTGCCAGCAGTACAGGACAGGGTAAGGCTTTCTTT. Its protein product is CASSTGQGKAFF.